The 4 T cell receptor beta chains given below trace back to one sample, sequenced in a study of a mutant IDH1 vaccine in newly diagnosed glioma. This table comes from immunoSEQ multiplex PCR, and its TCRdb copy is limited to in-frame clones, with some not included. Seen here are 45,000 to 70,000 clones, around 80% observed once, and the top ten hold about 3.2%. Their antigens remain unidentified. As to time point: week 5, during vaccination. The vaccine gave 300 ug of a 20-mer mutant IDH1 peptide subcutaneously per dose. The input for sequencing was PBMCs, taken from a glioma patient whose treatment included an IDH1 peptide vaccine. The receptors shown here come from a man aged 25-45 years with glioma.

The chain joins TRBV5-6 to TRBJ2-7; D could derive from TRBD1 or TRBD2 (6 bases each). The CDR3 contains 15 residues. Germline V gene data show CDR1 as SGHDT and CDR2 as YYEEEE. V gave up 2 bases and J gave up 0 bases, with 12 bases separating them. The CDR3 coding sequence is TGTGCCAGCAGCTTAACAGGGAGGAGCTCCTACGAGCAGTACTTC. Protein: CASSLTGRSSYEQYF.

In DNA, the CDR3 is TGTGCCAGCAGCTTGAGACTAGCGGGGGACACCGGGGAGCTGTTTTTT. Translation gives CASSLRLAGDTGELFF. V and J are TRBV11-2 and TRBJ2-2; 12 bases agree with TRBD2. CDR1 and CDR2 from the germline V gene are SGHAT and FQNNGV. This CDR3 has 16 amino acids. The V and J ends lost 3 bases and 3 bases, in that order; junction bases with no gene match: 2.

The chain's CDR3 is CASSPNHPGETTYEQYF. The CDR3 DNA sequence: TGTGCCAGCTCACCGAACCACCCCGGAGAAACCACCTACGAGCAGTACTTC. The V gene is TRBV18, the J gene TRBJ2-5, with D hard to call. The J call could be wrong; TRBJ2-7 is a better fit for the DNA end. CDR3 length: 17 amino acids. The germline CDR1 and CDR2 sequences are KGHSH and LQKENI.

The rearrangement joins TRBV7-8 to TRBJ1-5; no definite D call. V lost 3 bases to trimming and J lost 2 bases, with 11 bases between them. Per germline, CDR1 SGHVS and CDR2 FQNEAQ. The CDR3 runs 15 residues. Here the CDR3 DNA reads TGTGCCAGCAGCTTCTCGCCTGGGGGCAATCAGCCCCAGCATTTT. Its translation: CASSFSPGGNQPQHF.